One T cell receptor beta chain is described in this entry. Its target is not known. Regarding donors, all were healthy bone marrow donors. The data were obtained in a study of cytomegalovirus exposure and HLA in healthy donors. The wider study: In terms of ancestry, the Caucasian-associated cluster contained about 80% of the 398 genotyped donors. Regarding the study as a whole: High specificity and sensitivity for cytomegalovirus status were reported for the classifier.

Both 60 Vbeta primers and 13 Jbeta primers went into the PCR. The authors' processing: Roughly 10 million shared chains were among about 80 million unique TCR beta chains counted in a later analysis. This table comes from immunoSEQ multiplex PCR, and its TCRdb copy is limited to in-frame clones, with some not included. The D gene and trimming were derived from the DNA, and the V and J assignments and clone size from that table. The sample yields 95,000 or so clones, 81% seen once. CDR3 size: 12 residues. V was trimmed by 0 bases and J by 7 bases, leaving 6 bases between them. CDR1 is LNHNV and CDR2 is YYDKDF in the germline V gene (reference sequence).

This clonotype was obtained from a woman aged 70-85 years in good health and CMV-seropositive. Sequencing input: PBMCs. The rearrangement links TRBV15 to TRBJ2-5; D gene uncertain. The DNA for the CDR3 is TGTGCCACCAGCAGAGATCTAGGGACCCAGTACTTC. Translated: CATSRDLGTQYF.